This T cell receptor beta chain was sequenced in a study of regulatory T cells in long-lasting Graves disease (dated by TCRdb to the early 2020s). For context, the study as a whole: Persistent Graves' disease was defined as antithyroid drug treatment for over 5 years with persistently positive TSH receptor autoantibodies. Patients with persistent Graves' disease were compared with patients with newly diagnosed Graves' disease using TCR sequencing and RNA sequencing of peripheral blood. The study took place in China and was registered as a clinical trial. A total of around 35 samples underwent TCR sequencing, from about 13 patients with persistent Graves' disease and approximately 20 patients with newly diagnosed Graves' disease. Antithyroid drugs had been taken for about 10.3 years on average by persistent Graves' disease patients in the clinical cohort.

The library was made by multiplex PCR. Sequencer: Illumina HiSeq 4000. iRepertoire HTBI primers and Arm-PCR amplification of CDR3 regions were used to construct TCR beta libraries. PCR products were gel purified before sequencing. The authors processed their data as follows. Gene usage analysis of CDR3 amino acid clonotypes relied on the 60 or so TRBV and about 15 TRBJ segments identified across samples. Filtered high-quality paired reads were merged into contigs using COPE and FqMerger. BLAST was used to align contigs to the IMGT TRBV, TRBD and TRBJ reference genes, and CDR3 was defined following IMGT. Any clonotype with a frequency above 0.1% was counted as a highly expanded clone. Shannon entropy was used to measure repertoire diversity, and the Gini coefficient was used to measure V-J evenness. A clonotype was considered public if more than one individual shared it. TCRdb reanalyzed the raw reads on its own, using fastp at Q25 for trimming and MiXCR for clone calling, and kept in-frame beta chains. One record per CDR3 amino acid sequence lists the most common genes and DNA. The V and J calls here are based on TCRdb, not the publication. Present in this sample are fewer than 450,000 distinct CDR3 sequences, around a quarter of which were seen just once. About a quarter of the sample is held by the ten biggest clonotypes.

In this sample, this clonotype turned up many times. It has no known antigen specificity. No much larger clone is present one base from it, and per-base qualities are unavailable. Explained via the paper, the time point label denotes: persistent/refractory GD, antithyroid drugs over 5 years with positive TRAb. For both TCR sequencing and RNA sequencing, RNA was extracted from PBMCs in TRIzol. Graves' disease was diagnosed according to American Thyroid Association guidelines. Recruitment of patients was carried out at an endocrinology department in Xi'an, China. Each patient gave around 9 milliliters of peripheral blood, collected in an EDTA anticoagulant tube. Ficoll Paque Plus density gradient separation was used to isolate PBMCs, and no further T cell sorting was performed. An Agilent 2100 Bioanalyzer and agarose gel were used to check RNA quality, and a NanoDrop 2000 was used to measure RNA concentration.

The CDR3 numbers 16 residues from cysteine through phenylalanine. CDR3 DNA only is kept here, 48 bases in frame from base 1. Clipping removes 7 bases from V and 0 bases from J, with 11 as the unmatched junction base count. The germline V gene sets CDR1 to MDHEN and CDR2 to SYDVKM. Results and caveats for the whole study, not just this receptor: Patients with persistent disease shared more public clonotypes (around 2,500) than newly diagnosed patients did (roughly 970). Because the primary lesion, thyroid tissue, could not be accessed, the study looked at peripheral blood alone. Persistent disease showed preferential use of TRBV28, TRBJ1-2 and TRBJ2-5, whereas newly diagnosed disease favored TRBV20-1 and TRBJ2-1. The authors acknowledged the small sample size as a limitation that may reduce accuracy. Compared with newly diagnosed patients, persistent Graves' disease patients had lower TCR Shannon entropy and fewer highly expanded clones, which suggests clonal expansion. Only the TCR beta chain was sequenced and analyzed.

The source was peripheral blood mononuclear cells (PBMCs), collected when the disease was refractory, from a patient treated with antithyroid drugs. The chain links TRBV28 with TRBJ1-1; the junction holds 7 bases that match TRBD1. The receptor was isolated from a female donor with Graves disease. The CDR3 here reads CASTLPGTVMNTEAFF. The nucleotide sequence reads as follows: TGTGCCAGCACTCTTCCCGGGACAGTCATGAACACTGAAGCTTTCTTT. The entire variable domain, with the stretches around the CDR3 drawn from the reference TRBV28 and TRBJ1-1 proteins, is DVKVTQSSRYLVKRTGEKVFLECVQDMDHENMFWYRQDPGLGLRLIYFSYDVKMKEKGDIPEGYSVSREKKERFSLILESASTNQTSMYLCASTLPGTVMNTEAFFGQGTRLTVV.